One sample yielded the 13 T cell receptor beta chains listed below, sequenced in a study of T cell responses to AZD1222 COVID-19 vaccine. This table comes from immunoSEQ multiplex PCR, and its TCRdb copy is limited to in-frame clones, with some not included. In the table there are approximately 190,000 clones, 85% to 95% of which are singletons. This sample comprised peripheral blood, obtained on day 0 of AZD1222 vaccination. The receptors shown here come from an adult in good health.

The chain joins TRBV18 to TRBJ2-1; D is unclear. The CDR3 runs to 13 residues. V was trimmed by 3 bases and J by 9 bases, leaving 12 bases between them. The germline V gene has CDR1 KGHSH and CDR2 LQKENI. The CDR3, as DNA: TGTGCCAGCTCACCTCTCCCTTACTTTGAGCAGTTCTTC. Its translation is CASSPLPYFEQFF.

The chain is built from TRBV5-1 and TRBJ2-7; D is unclear. The length of the CDR3 is 15 residues. Per the germline V gene, CDR1 is SGHRS and CDR2 is YFSETQ. V shed 0 bases and J shed 4 bases, with 14 bases lying between them. The chain's CDR3 is CASSLEPLLVYEQYF. The CDR3 nucleotides read TGCGCCAGCAGCTTGGAACCTCTTCTCGTTTACGAGCAGTACTTC.

This chain uses TRBV5-6 with TRBJ2-1, with a weak D call TRBD2 (5 bases). Germline CDR1 SGHDT, CDR2 YYEEEE. The CDR3 is made up of 15 amino acids. With 5 bases removed from V and 0 bases from J, the gap between germline ends came to 12 bases. CDR3 in DNA: TGTGCCAGCAGAAGTCGGACTGCCTCCTACAATGAGCAGTTCTTC. Its protein is CASRSRTASYNEQFF.

The CDR3 DNA is TGTGCCAGCAGCCAAGAGCCCTCCGCGCTTTTCGGTTTAGGAGAGACCCAGTACTTC. This translates into CASSQEPSALFGLGETQYF. The chain links TRBV4-2 to TRBJ2-5, with unresolved D. V gave up 0 bases and J gave up 4 bases, with 24 bases separating them. Germline lookup yields CDR1 LGHNA and CDR2 YNFKEQ. CDR3 size: 19 residues.

The chain combines TRBV7-2 with TRBJ2-6; unclear D gene. Per the germline V gene, CDR1 is SGHTA and CDR2 is FQGNSA. This CDR3 has 16 residues. With 5 bases removed from V and 0 bases from J, the gap between germline ends came to 11 bases. CDR3 nucleotide sequence: TGTGCCAGCAGCCCCCAGGTTATCTCTGGGGCCAACGTCCTGACTTTC. This gives the protein CASSPQVISGANVLTF.

The chain combines TRBV6-4 with TRBJ1-1; D call uncertain. This CDR3 is 13 amino acids long. Trimming removed 11 bases from V and 3 bases from J, with 16 bases in between. The germline CDR1 and CDR2 sequences are MRHNA and SNTAGT. The CDR3 DNA is TGTGCCGGACGCGGAGGGAGTTACACTGAAGCTTTCTTT. Translation: CAGRGGSYTEAFF.

This clone was detected only a few times. V gene TRBV9 combines with J gene TRBJ1-2; no clear D gene. Germline CDR1 is SGDLS and CDR2 is YYNGEE. Deletions cut 4 bases from V and 5 bases from J, with 18 bases between. The CDR3 sequence is 15 residues long. The CDR3 sequence is CASSPTSTERYGYTF. CDR3 DNA sequence: TGTGCCAGCAGCCCTACATCGACGGAACGATATGGCTACACCTTC.

The CDR3 reads CASRFGSEAFF. The CDR3 nucleotides are TGTGCCAGTAGATTTGGTTCTGAAGCTTTCTTT. The J gene is TRBJ1-1, the V gene TRBV19; no firm D call. Per germline, CDR1 LNHDA and CDR2 SQIVND (reference sequence). The V end lost 6 bases, the J end lost 6 bases, and 8 bases lay between the germline ends. CDR3 length: 11 amino acids.

The chain recombines TRBV27 with TRBJ1-5, with 9 nucleotides matching TRBD1. J was trimmed by 7 bases and V by 6 bases; bases with no gene match: 10. The CDR3 is made up of 15 amino acids. The germline CDR1 and CDR2 sequences are MNHEY and SMNVEV (reference sequence). CDR3 in DNA: TGTGCCAGCAGAACAACCGGGACAGGGAGCCAGCCCCAGCATTTT. Residues: CASRTTGTGSQPQHF.

This chain joins TRBV3-1 (or the pseudogene TRBV3-2) and TRBJ1-3; a weak D match, TRBD1 (6 bases). The CDR3 runs to 14 residues. Germline-derived CDR1 and CDR2 are LGHDT and YNNKEL (reference sequence). V lost 4 bases, J lost 8 bases, and 15 bases lay in between. CDR3 protein: CASSPRGDGDTIYF. CDR3 bases: TGTGCCAGCAGCCCTAGGGGGGACGGGGACACCATATATTTT.

The chain carries TRBV7-2 and TRBJ2-7; 8 nucleotides match TRBD2. CDR3 length: 13 amino acids. V was clipped by 5 bases and J by 6 bases; unmatched bases: 6. Per the germline V gene, CDR1 is SGHTA and CDR2 is FQGNSA. Here the CDR3 reads CASSPPGGREQYF. The CDR3 nucleotides read TGTGCCAGCAGCCCCCCGGGAGGGCGCGAGCAGTACTTC.

This chain uses TRBV7-9 with TRBJ2-7, with a possible D match to TRBD1 (6 bases). The CDR3 has 13 amino acids. Trimming shortened V by 5 bases and J by 9 bases, and 17 bases separated the two germline ends. Per the germline V gene, CDR1 is SEHNR and CDR2 is FQNEAQ (reference sequence). The CDR3 here is CASSLRDTLPQYF. The CDR3 nucleotides are TGTGCCAGCAGCCTCCGGGACACCCTCCCGCAGTACTTC.

The chain is built from TRBV2 and TRBJ2-4, with D possibly matching TRBD1 (6 bases). The CDR3 consists of 11 residues. V lost 5 bases and J lost 13, with 12 bases in between. Germline CDR1 SNHLY, CDR2 FYNNEI. The CDR3 spells CASSLKDRQYF. The CDR3 bases are TGTGCCAGCAGTCTTAAGGACAGACAGTACTTC.